These T cell receptor beta chains were read from a single sample in a study of blood T cell repertoires in COVID-19. The repertoire was sequenced with immunoSEQ multiplex PCR; TCRdb's copy has only in-frame clones and lacks some. In the table there are 140,000 or so clones, roughly 80% of which are singletons. The sequenced sample was peripheral blood. Every receptor here comes from a human donor in a cohort sampled during active COVID-19. Both conserved end residues are part of each CDR3. Fields, in order: clone size, J gene, D gene, V gene, CDR3 protein, CDR3 DNA. The D gene is left open where the match is weak. Clone size is given for some rows only: seen once, a few or many times, or a class if the clone is expanded.

few,TRBJ1-5,.,TRBV7-8,CASSLRRVTSWPQHF,TGTGCCAGCAGCTTACGTCGGGTTACATCATGGCCCCAGCATTTT
once,TRBJ1-5,.,TRBV28,CAIRQPQHF,TGTGCCATTAGACAGCCCCAGCATTTT
.,TRBJ1-1,.,TRBV4-1,CASSQAPFGDTEAFF,TGCGCCAGCAGCCAAGCTCCGTTCGGGGACACTGAAGCTTTCTTT
.,TRBJ1-4,TRBD1,TRBV29-1,CSVQTMWTGPNEKLFF,TGCAGCGTCCAAACGATGTGGACAGGCCCTAATGAAAAACTGTTTTTT
few,TRBJ1-2,.,TRBV7-9,CASSPREWSGYTF,TGTGCCAGCAGCCCCCGTGAGTGGAGTGGCTACACCTTC
.,TRBJ2-5,.,TRBV19,CASSIGRQYQETQYF,TGTGCCAGTAGTATAGGAAGACAATACCAAGAGACCCAGTACTTC
.,TRBJ1-3,.,TRBV6-5,CASSRDTSGNTIYF,TGTGCCAGCAGCCGGGACACCTCTGGAAACACCATATATTTT
.,TRBJ1-6,.,TRBV6-5,CASRTDSPLHF,TGTGCCAGCAGGACAGATTCACCCCTCCACTTT
.,TRBJ1-4,.,TRBV14,CASSRGLNEKLFF,TGTGCCAGCAGCCGCGGCCTAAATGAAAAACTGTTTTTT
.,TRBJ1-4,.,TRBV10-3,CAISARLSGATNEKLFF,TGTGCCATCAGTGCTCGGCTTTCGGGAGCAACTAATGAAAAACTGTTTTTT
.,TRBJ2-1,TRBD2,TRBV27,CASRWGTSGYNEQFF,TGTGCCAGCAGGTGGGGGACTAGCGGTTACAATGAGCAGTTCTTC
few,TRBJ1-5,.,TRBV19,CASSTGAGQPQHF,TGTGCCAGTAGTACCGGGGCGGGACAGCCCCAGCATTTT
.,TRBJ2-7,TRBD2,TRBV10-3,CAISELAGTYEQYF,TGTGCCATCAGTGAACTAGCGGGGACCTACGAGCAGTACTTC
.,TRBJ2-1,TRBD1,TRBV28,CASSLQTGTAYNEQFF,TGTGCCAGCAGTCTCCAGACCGGGACAGCCTACAATGAGCAGTTCTTC
few,TRBJ2-7,TRBD2,TRBV18,CASSIAGDLGGQYF,TGTGCCAGCTCCATAGCGGGGGACCTCGGAGGGCAGTACTTC
.,TRBJ2-7,TRBD1,TRBV5-4,CASSSGQNPYEQYF,TGTGCCAGCAGCTCGGGACAGAACCCCTACGAGCAGTACTTC
.,TRBJ1-1,.,TRBV18,CATSPGAGNTEAFF,TGTGCCACCTCACCAGGGGCAGGGAACACTGAAGCTTTCTTT
few,TRBJ2-2,.,TRBV15,CATSRTYGELFF,TGTGCCACCAGCAGAACCTACGGGGAGCTGTTTTTT
.,TRBJ1-2,TRBD1,TRBV6-6,CASSLRRDSLPNYGYTF,TGTGCCAGCAGTCTCAGGCGGGACAGTCTTCCTAACTATGGCTACACCTTC
once,TRBJ1-5,TRBD1,TRBV7-2,CASSTGQGYGRNQPQHF,TGTGCCAGCAGCACGGGACAGGGGTATGGACGCAATCAGCCCCAGCATTTT
.,TRBJ1-4,.,TRBV6-6,CASSPLVQEGEKLFF,TGTGCCAGCAGCCCCCTCGTGCAGGAGGGGGAAAAACTGTTTTTT
.,TRBJ2-7,TRBD1,TRBV2,CASSARQGHEQYF,TGTGCCAGCAGCGCTAGACAGGGTCACGAGCAGTACTTC
.,TRBJ1-1,.,TRBV11-3,CASSLVGVTVEAFF,TGTGCCAGCAGCCTTGTAGGGGTGACAGTTGAAGCTTTCTTT
.,TRBJ1-5,.,TRBV5-8,CASMQTGTSNQPQHF,TGTGCCAGCATGCAGACAGGAACTAGCAATCAGCCCCAGCATTTT
.,TRBJ2-1,TRBD2,TRBV5-1,CASSLEGLAGYNNEQFF,TGCGCCAGCAGCTTGGAGGGACTAGCGGGGTACAACAATGAGCAGTTCTTC
few,TRBJ1-5,TRBD1,TRBV5-1,CASSLGTGNNQPQHF,TGCGCCAGCAGCCTAGGGACAGGAAACAATCAGCCCCAGCATTTT
.,TRBJ1-6,TRBD1,TRBV28,CASSDWTGDNSPLHF,TGTGCCAGTTCCGATTGGACAGGGGACAATTCACCCCTCCACTTT
.,TRBJ2-3,.,TRBV3-1/TRBV3-2,CASSHPGASTDTQYF,TGTGCCAGCAGCCACCCAGGGGCTAGCACAGATACGCAGTATTTT
.,TRBJ2-5,.,TRBV7-9,CASSFSSGVQETQYF,TGTGCCAGCAGTTTTAGTTCAGGGGTTCAAGAGACCCAGTACTTC
.,TRBJ1-5,.,TRBV5-1,CASSLDSAGQPQHF,TGCGCCAGCAGCTTGGACAGTGCGGGACAGCCCCAGCATTTT
few,TRBJ2-7,TRBD2,TRBV5-1,CASSYSGGSSYEQYF,TGCGCCAGCAGTTATAGCGGGGGCTCATCCTACGAGCAGTACTTC
.,TRBJ1-1,TRBD1,TRBV18,CASSPNRGMNTEAFF,TGTGCCAGCTCACCTAACAGGGGCATGAACACTGAAGCTTTCTTT
many,TRBJ1-1,.,TRBV11-2,CASSLVSGAMNTEAFF,TGTGCCAGCAGCTTAGTGTCAGGGGCCATGAACACTGAAGCTTTCTTT
.,TRBJ1-5,.,TRBV28,CASSLSGSLKPQHF,TGTGCCAGCAGTTTATCGGGGAGTTTGAAGCCCCAGCATTTT
.,TRBJ1-1,TRBD1,TRBV2,CARGTAQMNTEAFF,TGTGCCAGAGGGACAGCTCAGATGAACACTGAAGCTTTCTTT
.,TRBJ1-4,.,TRBV6-6,CASSRTPTNEKLFF,TGTGCCAGCAGTCGGACTCCAACTAATGAAAAACTGTTTTTT
.,TRBJ1-6,.,TRBV11-3,CASSFDINSPLHF,TGTGCCAGCAGCTTTGACATTAATTCACCCCTCCACTTT
few,TRBJ1-4,.,TRBV2,CASTEGVGAWREKLFF,TGTGCCAGCACTGAGGGCGTGGGGGCTTGGCGAGAAAAACTGTTTTTT
.,TRBJ2-5,TRBD2,TRBV19,CASSKVAGAGQETQYF,TGTGCCAGTAGCAAGGTAGCGGGGGCTGGGCAAGAGACCCAGTACTTC
few,TRBJ2-2,.,TRBV11-2,CASSPGGRYGGELFF,TGTGCCAGCAGCCCTGGCGGTCGGTATGGCGGGGAGCTGTTTTTT
once,TRBJ1-1,.,TRBV2,CASSHRVGNTEAFF,TGTGCCAGCAGCCACAGGGTGGGGAACACTGAAGCTTTCTTT
.,TRBJ2-1,TRBD2,TRBV7-9,CASSPGTSGGFYNEQFF,TGTGCCAGCAGCCCCGGGACTAGCGGGGGGTTTTACAATGAGCAGTTCTTC
.,TRBJ2-1,.,TRBV5-1,CASSSGDWRPYNEQFF,TGCGCCAGCAGCTCCGGGGACTGGCGGCCCTACAATGAGCAGTTCTTC
.,TRBJ2-7,TRBD1,TRBV14,CASSLDRAYEQYF,TGTGCCAGCAGCCTGGACAGGGCCTACGAGCAGTACTTC
.,TRBJ2-2,.,TRBV18,CASSGQQLANTGELFF,TGTGCCAGCTCAGGACAGCAGCTAGCGAACACCGGGGAGCTGTTTTTT
.,TRBJ2-1,.,TRBV4-2,CASSQRLTGDSGNEQFF,TGTGCCAGCAGCCAGAGGCTTACGGGGGACTCGGGCAATGAGCAGTTCTTC
once,TRBJ2-2,TRBD2,TRBV28,CASTSTLRAGGPRELFF,TGTGCCAGCACCAGTACGCTTCGGGCGGGGGGGCCAAGGGAGCTGTTTTTT
.,TRBJ1-1,.,TRBV5-1,CASQDLTGTEAFF,TGCGCCAGCCAAGATTTAACGGGCACTGAAGCTTTCTTT
.,TRBJ2-5,TRBD1,TRBV24-1,CATSDRDRDLETQYF,TGTGCCACCAGTGACCGGGACAGGGATTTGGAGACCCAGTACTTC
few,TRBJ1-5,.,TRBV6-5,CASSSDSLNQPQHF,TGTGCCAGCAGTTCAGACAGCCTGAATCAGCCCCAGCATTTT
.,TRBJ1-2,.,TRBV6-6,CASLPGVGYGYTF,TGTGCCAGCCTTCCCGGGGTCGGCTATGGCTACACCTTC
.,TRBJ2-7,TRBD1,TRBV5-3,CARSLKGQGSPVCYEQYF,TGTGCCAGAAGCTTGAAGGGACAGGGTAGTCCGGTTTGCTACGAGCAGTACTTC
few,TRBJ2-7,TRBD2,TRBV7-9,CASSRRGAYEQYF,TGTGCCAGCAGCCGCCGGGGGGCCTACGAGCAGTACTTC
.,TRBJ2-3,.,TRBV7-3,CASSFRTGVRGFTGTDTQYF,TGTGCCAGCAGCTTTCGAACAGGGGTTCGGGGGTTCACTGGAACAGATACGCAGTATTTT
.,TRBJ1-5,TRBD1,TRBV28,CASSTPTGGNQPQHF,TGTGCCAGCAGTACCCCGACAGGGGGGAATCAGCCCCAGCATTTT